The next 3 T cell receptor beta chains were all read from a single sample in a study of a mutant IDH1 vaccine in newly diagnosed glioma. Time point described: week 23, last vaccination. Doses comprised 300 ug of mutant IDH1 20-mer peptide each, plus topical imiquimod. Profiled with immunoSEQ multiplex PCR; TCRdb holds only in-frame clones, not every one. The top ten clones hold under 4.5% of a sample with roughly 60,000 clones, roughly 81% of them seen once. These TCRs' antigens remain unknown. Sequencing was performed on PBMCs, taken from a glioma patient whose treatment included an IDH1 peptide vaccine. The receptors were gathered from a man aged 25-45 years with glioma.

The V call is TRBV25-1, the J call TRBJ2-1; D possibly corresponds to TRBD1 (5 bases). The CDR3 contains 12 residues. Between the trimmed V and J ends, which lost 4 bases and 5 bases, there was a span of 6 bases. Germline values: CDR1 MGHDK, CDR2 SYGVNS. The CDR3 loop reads CASSVTDNEQFF. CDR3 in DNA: TGTGCCAGCAGTGTGACAGACAATGAGCAGTTCTTC.

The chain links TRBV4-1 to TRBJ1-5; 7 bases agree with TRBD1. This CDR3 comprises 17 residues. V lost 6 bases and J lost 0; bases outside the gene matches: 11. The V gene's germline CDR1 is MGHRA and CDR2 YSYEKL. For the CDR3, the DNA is TGCGCCAGCAGTCCCTCACCCGGGACAGATAGCAATCAGCCCCAGCATTTT. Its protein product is CASSPSPGTDSNQPQHF.

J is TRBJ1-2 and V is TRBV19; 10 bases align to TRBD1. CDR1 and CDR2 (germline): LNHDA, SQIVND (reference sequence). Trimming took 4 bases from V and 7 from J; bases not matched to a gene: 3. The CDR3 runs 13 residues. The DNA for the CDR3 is TGTGCCAGTAGTAGGGACAGGGGTAGTGGCTACACCTTC. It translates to CASSRDRGSGYTF.